This T cell receptor beta chain was retrieved from a study of cytomegalovirus exposure and HLA in healthy donors. Study findings and constraints: A later analysis showed TCR association rates differing by HLA locus, peaking at DRB1 and lowest at HLA-C. Investigators reported more than 150 TCR beta chains as tied to cytomegalovirus. Reports indicate that TCR beta sequences accurately predicted the HLA-A and HLA-B alleles of most subjects. Published work reported that the classifier diagnosed cytomegalovirus status with high specificity and sensitivity.

In regard to this clone: No antigen is known for it.

The study ran its PCR with 60 Vbeta and 13 Jbeta primers. Some clones are missing from TCRdb's copy, which holds only in-frame ones; the method was immunoSEQ multiplex PCR. The profile covers about 150,000 clones, with 80% to 90% appearing a single time and around 4.9% taken by the ten largest. This receptor was obtained from a girl aged 10-17 years in good health and CMV-seropositive. The sample was PBMCs.

The CDR3 nucleotides read TGTGCCAGTAGTATCGGGACAGGGGGCATTAATGAGCAGTTCTTC. It specifies CASSIGTGGINEQFF. The rearrangement links TRBV19 to TRBJ2-1, with 12 bases matching TRBD1. The CDR3 runs to 15 residues. The V and J ends lost 3 bases and 7 bases, in that order; junction bases with no gene match: 4. Germline V gene lookup returns CDR1 LNHDA and CDR2 SQIVND (reference sequence).